These 10 T cell receptor beta chains came from one sample sequenced in a study of blood T cell repertoires in COVID-19. TCRdb's copy holds only in-frame clones and misses some; the assay was immunoSEQ multiplex PCR. Of more than 150,000 clones listed, roughly 90% are singletons. The sequenced sample was peripheral blood. The receptor set was obtained from a man in his forties with acute or convalescent COVID-19.

This CDR3 is CASSMGRGQAQPQHF. The DNA for the CDR3 is TGTGCCAGTAGTATGGGTAGGGGGCAAGCTCAGCCCCAGCATTTT. This sequence joins TRBV19 and TRBJ1-5, with TRBD1 matching over 7 bases. CDR3 length: 15 amino acids. V was clipped by 3 bases and J by 6 bases; unmatched bases: 8. CDR1 and CDR2 (germline): LNHDA, SQIVND (reference sequence).

The chain combines TRBV5-4 with TRBJ1-2, with 8 bases lining up with TRBD1. Germline V gene lookup returns CDR1 SGHNT and CDR2 YYREEE (reference sequence). The J segment lost 7 bases and the V segment lost 3 bases, leaving 8 bases of the junction unmatched. This CDR3 spans 14 amino acids. CDR3 protein: CASSSLDRGGGYTF. Written as DNA, the CDR3 is TGTGCCAGCAGCTCCCTAGACAGGGGCGGTGGCTACACCTTC.

The chain recombines TRBV21-1 with TRBJ2-2; the table's D gene call, TRBD2, was not cross checked with the DNA. TRBV21-1 is annotated as a pseudogene. This CDR3 has 17 amino acids. The CDR3 spells CASSKAMSRGYTGELFF. The CDR3 DNA sequence: TGTGCCAGCAGCAAAGCCATGAGTCGGGGGTACACCGGGGAGCTGTTTTTT.

This clone appeared a few times. This chain links TRBV4-1 with TRBJ1-6, with D unclear. The CDR3 runs to 15 residues. V was shortened by 0 bases and J by 7 bases, with 10 bases between the two germline ends. Germline CDR1 and CDR2: MGHRA and YSYEKL. In DNA, the CDR3 is TGCGCCAGCAGCCAAGATTTTAGCTTGAATTCACCCCTCCACTTT. Protein sequence: CASSQDFSLNSPLHF.

This chain joins TRBV10-3 and TRBJ1-2, with D possibly being TRBD1 (6 bases). Trimming took off 10 bases at V and 1 base at J, with 16 bases between the two ends. The CDR3 is 14 residues long. The V gene's germline CDR1 is ENHRY and CDR2 SYGVKD. CDR3 bases: TGTGCCACCTGGGGCGGACAGAGTAACTATGGCTACACCTTC. It yields the protein CATWGGQSNYGYTF.

V gene TRBV7-9 combines with J gene TRBJ1-4; D remains ambiguous. The germline V gene encodes CDR1 SEHNR and CDR2 FQNEAQ (reference sequence). The CDR3 length is 15 residues. V lost 5 bases, J lost 0 bases, and 10 bases lay in between. The CDR3 nucleotides are TGTGCCAGCAGCCCTCAGTCTGCAACTAATGAAAAACTGTTTTTT. Translating it yields CASSPQSATNEKLFF.

The rearrangement links TRBV27 to TRBJ1-1, with 9 bases fitting TRBD1. The CDR3 spans 14 residues. Germline values: CDR1 MNHEY, CDR2 SMNVEV (reference sequence). V was clipped by 5 bases and J by 4 bases; unmatched bases: 5. Here the CDR3 reads CASSPGQGITEAFF. DNA of the CDR3: TGTGCCAGCAGTCCGGGACAGGGAATCACTGAAGCTTTCTTT.

The chain has TRBV3-1 (or the pseudogene TRBV3-2) and TRBJ2-7; TRBD2 matches 7 bases. The CDR3 sequence is 16 residues long. The germline V gene encodes CDR1 LGHDT and CDR2 YNNKEL (reference sequence). V lost 1 base and J lost 5; bases outside the gene matches: 11. DNA of the CDR3: TGTGCCAGCAGCCAAGGGGCAGGGACTAATTATAACGAGCAGTACTTC. Translating it yields CASSQGAGTNYNEQYF.

The chain uses TRBV9 and TRBJ1-6; D gene unclear. Germline V CDR1 and CDR2: SGDLS, YYNGEE. Trimming took 0 bases from V and 5 from J, leaving 12 bases between them. The CDR3 has 16 residues. CDR3 sequence (DNA): TGTGCCAGCAGCGTAGGGGGAGGGATTGATAATTCACCCCTCCACTTT. Its translation is CASSVGGGIDNSPLHF.

This chain connects TRBV6-5 to TRBJ2-2, with D tentatively TRBD1 (6 bases). Germline CDR1 reads MNHEY; CDR2 reads SVGAGI. This CDR3 is built from 15 residues. The ends were cut back, 8 bases at V and 2 bases at J, with 15 bases in the middle. The CDR3 spells CASASGTQNTGELFF. In DNA, the CDR3 is TGTGCCAGCGCTTCCGGGACACAAAACACCGGGGAGCTGTTTTTT.